This TCR beta chain is drawn from a study of post-analysis software for immune sequencing data. The study's findings and limits: Among roughly five TRBV segments more frequent in patients than controls were TRBV5-6, TRBV5-1 and TRBV20-1.

Germline CDR1 SQVTM, CDR2 ANQGSEA. The CDR3 is made up of 12 amino acids. Notes on this clonotype: Antigen: not known.

cDNA libraries for TCR beta contained unique molecular identifiers. TCRdb reanalysed the PCR reads using MiXCR and keeps one entry per CDR3 protein. The sample lists fewer than 600,000 distinct CDR3 sequences, approximately 46% seen once, with 9.5% to 13% in the top ten. The clonotype originates from a girl aged 10-17 years with multiple sclerosis. The source material was blood. V gene TRBV29-1 combines with J gene TRBJ2-5; D remains ambiguous. The J call may be faulty, since TRBJ2-7 better matches the DNA end. The CDR3 sequence is CSVEAEHYEQYF. CDR3 nucleotides: TGCAGCGTTGAAGCAGAACACTACGAGCAGTACTTC.